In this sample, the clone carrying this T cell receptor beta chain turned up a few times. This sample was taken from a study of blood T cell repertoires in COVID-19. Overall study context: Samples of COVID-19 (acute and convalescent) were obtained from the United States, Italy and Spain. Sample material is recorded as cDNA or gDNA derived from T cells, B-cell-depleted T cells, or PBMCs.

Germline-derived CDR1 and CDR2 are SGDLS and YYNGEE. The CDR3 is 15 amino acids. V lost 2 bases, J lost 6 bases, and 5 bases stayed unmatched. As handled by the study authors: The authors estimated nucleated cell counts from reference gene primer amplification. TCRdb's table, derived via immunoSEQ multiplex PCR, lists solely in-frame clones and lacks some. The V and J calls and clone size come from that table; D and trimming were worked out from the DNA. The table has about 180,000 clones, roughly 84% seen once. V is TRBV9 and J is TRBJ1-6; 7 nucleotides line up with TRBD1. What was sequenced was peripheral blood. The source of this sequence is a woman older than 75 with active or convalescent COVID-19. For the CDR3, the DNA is TGTGCCAGCAGCGTCGAGGGGGCGCGTAATTCACCCCTCCACTTT. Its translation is CASSVEGARNSPLHF.